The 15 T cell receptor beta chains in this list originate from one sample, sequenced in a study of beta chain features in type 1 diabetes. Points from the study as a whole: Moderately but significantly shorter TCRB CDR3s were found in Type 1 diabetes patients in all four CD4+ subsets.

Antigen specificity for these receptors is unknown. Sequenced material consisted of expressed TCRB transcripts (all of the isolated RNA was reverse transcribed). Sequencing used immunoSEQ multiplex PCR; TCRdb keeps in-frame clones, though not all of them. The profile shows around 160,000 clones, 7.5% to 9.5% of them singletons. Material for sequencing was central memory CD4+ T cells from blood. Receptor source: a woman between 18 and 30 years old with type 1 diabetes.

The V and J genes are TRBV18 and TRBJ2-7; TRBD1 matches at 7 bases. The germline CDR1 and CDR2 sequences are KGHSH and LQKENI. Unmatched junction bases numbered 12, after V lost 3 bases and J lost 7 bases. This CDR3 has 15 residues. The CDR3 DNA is TGTGCCAGCTCACCTCAGGGACAGATTGGTGGGGAGCAGTACTTC. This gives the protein CASSPQGQIGGEQYF.

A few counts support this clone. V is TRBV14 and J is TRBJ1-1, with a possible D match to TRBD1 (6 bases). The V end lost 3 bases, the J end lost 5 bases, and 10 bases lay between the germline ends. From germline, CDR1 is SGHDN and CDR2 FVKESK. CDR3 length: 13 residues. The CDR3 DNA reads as TGTGCCAGCAGCCAGCGGGGGCAGACTGAAGCTTTCTTT. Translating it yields CASSQRGQTEAFF.

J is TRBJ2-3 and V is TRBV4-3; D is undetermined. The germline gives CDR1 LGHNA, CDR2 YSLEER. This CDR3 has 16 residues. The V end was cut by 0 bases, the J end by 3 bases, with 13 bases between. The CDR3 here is CASSQDPRVRTDTQYF. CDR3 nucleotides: TGCGCCAGCAGCCAAGATCCCCGGGTTCGGACAGATACGCAGTATTTT.

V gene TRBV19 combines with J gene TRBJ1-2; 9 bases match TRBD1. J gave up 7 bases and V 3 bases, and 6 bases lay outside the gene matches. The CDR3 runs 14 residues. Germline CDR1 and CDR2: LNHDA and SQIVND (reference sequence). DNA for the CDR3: TGTGCCAGTAGTATTAGCGGGACAGGGTTTGGCTACACCTTC. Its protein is CASSISGTGFGYTF.

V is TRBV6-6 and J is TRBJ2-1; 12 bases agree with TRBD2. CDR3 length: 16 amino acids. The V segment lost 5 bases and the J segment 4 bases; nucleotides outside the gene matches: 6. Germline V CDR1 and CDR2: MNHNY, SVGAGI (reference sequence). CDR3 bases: TGTGCCAGCAGTCCCCTGACTAGCGGGAGATACAATGAGCAGTTCTTC. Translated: CASSPLTSGRYNEQFF.

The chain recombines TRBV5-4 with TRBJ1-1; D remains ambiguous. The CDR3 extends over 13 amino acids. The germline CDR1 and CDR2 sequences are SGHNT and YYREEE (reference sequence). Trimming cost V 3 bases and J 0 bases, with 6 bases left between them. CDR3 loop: CASSSTVNTEAFF. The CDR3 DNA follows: TGTGCCAGCAGCTCTACTGTGAACACTGAAGCTTTCTTT.

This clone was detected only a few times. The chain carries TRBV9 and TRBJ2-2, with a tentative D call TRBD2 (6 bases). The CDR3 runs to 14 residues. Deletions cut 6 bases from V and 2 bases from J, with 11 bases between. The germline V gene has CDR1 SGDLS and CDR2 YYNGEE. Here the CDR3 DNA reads TGTGCCAGCACTTACGGGACTAACACCGGGGAGCTGTTTTTT. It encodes CASTYGTNTGELFF.

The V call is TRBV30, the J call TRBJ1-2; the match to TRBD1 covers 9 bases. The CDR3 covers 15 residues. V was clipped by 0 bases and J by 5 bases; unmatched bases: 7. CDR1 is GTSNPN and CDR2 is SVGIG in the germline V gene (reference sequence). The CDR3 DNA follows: TGTGCCTGGAGTGTACCTCCGACAGGGGGTTATGGCTACACCTTC. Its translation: CAWSVPPTGGYGYTF.

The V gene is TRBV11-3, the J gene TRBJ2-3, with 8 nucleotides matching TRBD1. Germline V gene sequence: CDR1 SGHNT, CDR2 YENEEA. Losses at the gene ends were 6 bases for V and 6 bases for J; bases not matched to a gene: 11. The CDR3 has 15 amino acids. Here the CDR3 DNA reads TGTGCCAGCAGTCCTGGGACAGGCCGTTCGGATACGCAGTATTTT. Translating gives CASSPGTGRSDTQYF.

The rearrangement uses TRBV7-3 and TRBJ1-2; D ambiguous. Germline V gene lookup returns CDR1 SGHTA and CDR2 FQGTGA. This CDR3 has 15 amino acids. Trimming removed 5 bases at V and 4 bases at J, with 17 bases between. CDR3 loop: CASSLSYGQPYGYTF. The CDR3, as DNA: TGTGCCAGCAGCCTAAGCTATGGGCAGCCCTATGGCTACACCTTC.

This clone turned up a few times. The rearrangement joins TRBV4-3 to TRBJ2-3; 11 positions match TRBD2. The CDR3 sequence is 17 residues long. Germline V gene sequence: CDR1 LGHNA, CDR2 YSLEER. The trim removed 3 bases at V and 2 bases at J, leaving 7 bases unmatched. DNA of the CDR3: TGCGCCAGCAGCCAGCTTAGCGGGGGGGCCCTCACAGATACGCAGTATTTT. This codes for CASSQLSGGALTDTQYF.

The CDR3 loop reads CASSLGQATYEQYF. CDR3 coding DNA: TGTGCCAGCAGCTTAGGACAGGCTACCTACGAGCAGTACTTC. This chain uses TRBV7-2 with TRBJ2-7; TRBD1 might be the D (6 bases). V was shortened by 1 base and J by 2 bases, with 9 bases between the two germline ends. Germline CDR1 is SGHTA and CDR2 is FQGNSA. This CDR3 has 14 residues.

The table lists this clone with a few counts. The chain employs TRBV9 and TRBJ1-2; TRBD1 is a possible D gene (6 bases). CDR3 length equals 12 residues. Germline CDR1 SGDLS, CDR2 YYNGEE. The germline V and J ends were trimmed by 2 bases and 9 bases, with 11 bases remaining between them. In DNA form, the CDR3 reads TGTGCCAGCAGCGTGACAGGTATGCGCTACACCTTC. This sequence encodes CASSVTGMRYTF. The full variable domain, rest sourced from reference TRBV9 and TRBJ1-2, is DSGVTQTPKHLITATGQRVTLRCSPRSGDLSVYWYQQSLDQGLQFLIQYYNGEERAKGNILERFSAQQFPDLHSELNLSSLELGDSALYFCASSVTGMRYTFGSGTRLTVV.

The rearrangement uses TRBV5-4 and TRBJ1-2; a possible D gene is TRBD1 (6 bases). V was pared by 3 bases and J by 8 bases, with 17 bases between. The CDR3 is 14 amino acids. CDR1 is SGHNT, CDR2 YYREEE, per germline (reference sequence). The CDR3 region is CASSSERGMRGYTF. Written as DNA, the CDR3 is TGTGCCAGCAGCTCCGAGAGGGGGATGCGGGGCTACACCTTC.

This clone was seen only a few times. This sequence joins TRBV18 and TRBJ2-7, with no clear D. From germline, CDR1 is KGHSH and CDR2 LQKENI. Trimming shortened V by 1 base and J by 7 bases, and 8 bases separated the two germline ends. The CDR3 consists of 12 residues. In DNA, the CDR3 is TGTGCCAGCTCACCACGGCTAGAAGAGCAGTACTTC. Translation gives CASSPRLEEQYF.